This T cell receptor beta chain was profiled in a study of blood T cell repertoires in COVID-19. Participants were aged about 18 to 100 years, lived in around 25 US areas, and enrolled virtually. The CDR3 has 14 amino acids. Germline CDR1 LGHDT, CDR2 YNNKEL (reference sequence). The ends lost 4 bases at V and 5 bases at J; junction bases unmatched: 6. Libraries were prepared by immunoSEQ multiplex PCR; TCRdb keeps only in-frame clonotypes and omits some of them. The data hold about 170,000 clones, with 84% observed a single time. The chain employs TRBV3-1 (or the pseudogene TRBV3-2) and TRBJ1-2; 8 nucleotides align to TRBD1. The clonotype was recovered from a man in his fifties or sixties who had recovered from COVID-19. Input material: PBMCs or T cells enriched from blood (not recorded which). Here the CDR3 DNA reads TGTGCCAGCAGCCCCGGGACAGGAACGTATGGCTACACCTTC. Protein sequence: CASSPGTGTYGYTF.